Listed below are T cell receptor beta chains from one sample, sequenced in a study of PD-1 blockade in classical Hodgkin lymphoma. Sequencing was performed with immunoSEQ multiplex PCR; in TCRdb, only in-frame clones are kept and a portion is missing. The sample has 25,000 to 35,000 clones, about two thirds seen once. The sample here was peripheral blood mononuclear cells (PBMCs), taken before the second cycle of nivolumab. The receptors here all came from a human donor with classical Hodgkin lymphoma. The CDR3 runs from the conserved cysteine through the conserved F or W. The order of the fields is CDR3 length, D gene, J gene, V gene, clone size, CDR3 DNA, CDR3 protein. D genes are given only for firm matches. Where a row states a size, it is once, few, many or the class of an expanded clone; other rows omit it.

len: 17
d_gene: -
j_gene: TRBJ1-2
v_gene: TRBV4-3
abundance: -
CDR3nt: TGCGCCAGCAGCCAAGATGAAGTGGCAGGGACTTTTCTAGGCTACACCTTC
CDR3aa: CASSQDEVAGTFLGYTF

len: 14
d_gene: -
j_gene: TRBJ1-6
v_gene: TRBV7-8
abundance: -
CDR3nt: TGTGCCAGCAGCTTTGTCCTCTATAATTCACCCCTCCACTTT
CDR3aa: CASSFVLYNSPLHF

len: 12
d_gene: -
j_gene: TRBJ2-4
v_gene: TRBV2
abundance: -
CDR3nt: TGTGCCAGCTTCAGTCCCCTCGGCATTCAGTACTTC
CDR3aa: CASFSPLGIQYF

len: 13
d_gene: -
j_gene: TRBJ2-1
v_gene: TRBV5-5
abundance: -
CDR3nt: TGTGCCAGCAGCTTGGACTCCTACAATGAGCAGTTCTTC
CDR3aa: CASSLDSYNEQFF

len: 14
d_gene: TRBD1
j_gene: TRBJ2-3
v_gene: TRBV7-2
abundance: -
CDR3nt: TGTGCCAGCAGCTTGACAGGGGGCGGCGATACGCAGTATTTT
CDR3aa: CASSLTGGGDTQYF

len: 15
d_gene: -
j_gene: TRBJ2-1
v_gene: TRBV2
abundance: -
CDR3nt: TGTGCCAGCAGGTACAGGGGGGGAGGCTACAATGAGCAGTTCTTC
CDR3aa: CASRYRGGGYNEQFF

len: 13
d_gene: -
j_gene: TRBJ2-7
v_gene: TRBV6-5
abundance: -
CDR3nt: TGTGCCAGCAGTTTTTCCGCCTCCTACGAGCAGTACTTC
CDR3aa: CASSFSASYEQYF

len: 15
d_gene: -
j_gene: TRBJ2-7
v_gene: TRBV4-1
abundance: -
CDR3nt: TGCGCCAGCAGCCAAGTACCGGGACTTCCCTACGAGCAGTACTTC
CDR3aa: CASSQVPGLPYEQYF

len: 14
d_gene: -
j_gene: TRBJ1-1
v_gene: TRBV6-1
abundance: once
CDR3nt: TGTGCCAGCGGTTTAGGGAGGCCGCGGGGTGAAGCTTTCTTT
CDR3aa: CASGLGRPRGEAFF

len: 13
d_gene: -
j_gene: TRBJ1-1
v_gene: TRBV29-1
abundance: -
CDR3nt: TGCAGCGTCGGGGTAAGGGGTAGCACTGAAGCTTTCTTT
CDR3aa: CSVGVRGSTEAFF

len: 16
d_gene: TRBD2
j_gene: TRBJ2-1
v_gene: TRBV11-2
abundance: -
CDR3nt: TGTGCCAGCAGCTTAGGTAGCGGGGCCTCCTACAATGAGCAGTTCTTC
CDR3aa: CASSLGSGASYNEQFF

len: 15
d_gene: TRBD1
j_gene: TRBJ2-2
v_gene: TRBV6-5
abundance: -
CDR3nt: TGTGCCAGCACCAAGGGACAGGGAGATGCCGGGGAGCTGTTTTTT
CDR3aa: CASTKGQGDAGELFF

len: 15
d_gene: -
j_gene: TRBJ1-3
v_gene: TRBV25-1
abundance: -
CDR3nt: TGTGCCAGCAGTGCTCTCGGGACGGCTGGAAACACCATATATTTT
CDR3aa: CASSALGTAGNTIYF

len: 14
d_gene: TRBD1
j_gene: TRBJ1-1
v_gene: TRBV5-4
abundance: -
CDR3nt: TGTGCCAGCAGCCCCGGACAGGGGAACACTGAAGCTTTCTTT
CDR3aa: CASSPGQGNTEAFF

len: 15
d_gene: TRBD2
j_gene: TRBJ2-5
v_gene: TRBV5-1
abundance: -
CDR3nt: TGCGCCAGCAGCCCGCAGGGAGGGGTCCAAGAGACCCAGTACTTC
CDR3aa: CASSPQGGVQETQYF

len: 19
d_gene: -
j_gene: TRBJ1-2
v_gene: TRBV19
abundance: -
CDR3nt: TGTGCCAGTAGTATACCCCCGAAGATGGAGGTCGCTCGCCTCTATGGCTACACCTTC
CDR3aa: CASSIPPKMEVARLYGYTF

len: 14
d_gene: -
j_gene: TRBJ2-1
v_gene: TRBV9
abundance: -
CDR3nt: TGTGCCAGCAGCGCAATGACAGCCTACAATGAGCAGTTCTTC
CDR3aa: CASSAMTAYNEQFF

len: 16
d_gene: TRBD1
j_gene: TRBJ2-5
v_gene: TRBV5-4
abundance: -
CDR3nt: TGTGCCAGCAGCTCGCCCTGGACAGGAGGTCAGGAGACCCAGTACTTC
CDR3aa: CASSSPWTGGQETQYF

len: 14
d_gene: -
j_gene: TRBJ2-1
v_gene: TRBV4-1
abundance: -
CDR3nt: TGCGCCAGCAGCCAAGACCCGGGGAACACTCGGCAGTTCTTC
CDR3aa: CASSQDPGNTRQFF

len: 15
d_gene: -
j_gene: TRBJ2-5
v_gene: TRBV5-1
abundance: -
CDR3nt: TGCGCCAGCAGCTTACAGGGGGGGAGGTCGGAGACCCAGTACTTC
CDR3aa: CASSLQGGRSETQYF

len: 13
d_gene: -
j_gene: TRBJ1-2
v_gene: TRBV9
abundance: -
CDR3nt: TGTGCCAGCAGCCCCGGGACCGCTTATGGCTACACCTTC
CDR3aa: CASSPGTAYGYTF

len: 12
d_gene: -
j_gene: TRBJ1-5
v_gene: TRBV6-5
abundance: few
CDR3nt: TGTGCCAGCAAGCAAGGCAATCAGCCCCAGCATTTT
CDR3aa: CASKQGNQPQHF

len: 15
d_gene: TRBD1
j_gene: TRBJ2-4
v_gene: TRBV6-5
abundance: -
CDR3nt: TGTGCCAGCAGTTACGGGACAGGGGCCAAAAACATTCAGTACTTC
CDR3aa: CASSYGTGAKNIQYF

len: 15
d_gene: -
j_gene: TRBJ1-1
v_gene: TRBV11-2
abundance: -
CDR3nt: TGTGCCAGCAGCTCGTCCGGGACGGTGAACACTGAAGCTTTCTTT
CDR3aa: CASSSSGTVNTEAFF

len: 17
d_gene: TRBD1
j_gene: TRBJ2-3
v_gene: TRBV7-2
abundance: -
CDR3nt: TGTGCCAGCAGCTTAGTTGCGGACAGGGGGCCCACAGATACGCAGTATTTT
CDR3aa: CASSLVADRGPTDTQYF

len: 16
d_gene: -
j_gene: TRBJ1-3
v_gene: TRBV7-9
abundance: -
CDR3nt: TGTGCCAGCAGCTTGCAGGCCCCGAACTCTGGAAACACCATATATTTT
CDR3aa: CASSLQAPNSGNTIYF

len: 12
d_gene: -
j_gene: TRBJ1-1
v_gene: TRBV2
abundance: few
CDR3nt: TGTGCCGACGGGCAGGGGATCACTGAAGCTTTCTTT
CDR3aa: CADGQGITEAFF

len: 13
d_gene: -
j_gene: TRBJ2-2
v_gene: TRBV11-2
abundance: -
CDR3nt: TGTGCCAGCAGAGAGTCATTCACCGGGGAGCTGTTTTTT
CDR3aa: CASRESFTGELFF

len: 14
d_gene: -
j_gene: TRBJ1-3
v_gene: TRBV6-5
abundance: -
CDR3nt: TGTGCCAGCAGTTACACTATCTCTGGAAACACCATATATTTT
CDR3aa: CASSYTISGNTIYF

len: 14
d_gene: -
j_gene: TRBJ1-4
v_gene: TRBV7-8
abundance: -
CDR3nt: TGTGCCAGCAGCCGGACAACAACTAATGAAAAACTGTTTTTT
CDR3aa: CASSRTTTNEKLFF

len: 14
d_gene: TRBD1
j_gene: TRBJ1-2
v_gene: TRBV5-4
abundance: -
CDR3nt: TGTGCCAGCAGCCCCGGACAGGGAAGCTATGGCTACACCTTC
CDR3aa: CASSPGQGSYGYTF

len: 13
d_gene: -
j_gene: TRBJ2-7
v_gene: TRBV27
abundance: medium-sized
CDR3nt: TGTGCCAGCGCTAGCAGTGGGTGGGGCGAGCAGTACTTC
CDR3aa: CASASSGWGEQYF

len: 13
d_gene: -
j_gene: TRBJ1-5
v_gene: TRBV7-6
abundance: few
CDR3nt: TGTGCCAGCAGCCACAGGGAAGGGCAGCCCCAGCATTTT
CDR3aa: CASSHREGQPQHF

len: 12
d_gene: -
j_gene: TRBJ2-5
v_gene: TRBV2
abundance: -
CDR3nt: TGTGCCAGCAGGGGGGCGGGGGTGACCCAGTACTTC
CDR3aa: CASRGAGVTQYF

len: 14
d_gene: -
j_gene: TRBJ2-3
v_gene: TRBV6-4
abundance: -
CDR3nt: TGTGCCAGCAGCGCGGGCTACAACACAGATACGCAGTATTTT
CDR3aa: CASSAGYNTDTQYF

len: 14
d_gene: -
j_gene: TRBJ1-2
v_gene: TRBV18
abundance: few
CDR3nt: TGTGCCAGCTCACCACCGGGGGAGGCGGTCCATTACACCTTC
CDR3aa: CASSPPGEAVHYTF

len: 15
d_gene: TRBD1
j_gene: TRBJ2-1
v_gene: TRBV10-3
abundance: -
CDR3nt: TGTGCCATCAGTGAGTCGAGTTGGGACAGCGAGGAGCAGTTCTTC
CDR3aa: CAISESSWDSEEQFF

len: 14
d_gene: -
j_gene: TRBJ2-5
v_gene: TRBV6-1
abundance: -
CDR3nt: TGTGCCAGCAGGGACCCCGGGGGACAAGAGACCCAGTACTTC
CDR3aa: CASRDPGGQETQYF

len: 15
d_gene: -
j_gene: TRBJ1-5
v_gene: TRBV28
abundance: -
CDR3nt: TGTGCCAGCAGCCTAGAGGCAGGGGGCAATCAGCCCCAGCATTTT
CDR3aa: CASSLEAGGNQPQHF

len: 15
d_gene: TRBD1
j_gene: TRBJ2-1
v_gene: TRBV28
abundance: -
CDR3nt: TGTGCCAGCAGTTCATGGGGACAGGGCTACAATGAGCAGTTCTTC
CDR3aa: CASSSWGQGYNEQFF